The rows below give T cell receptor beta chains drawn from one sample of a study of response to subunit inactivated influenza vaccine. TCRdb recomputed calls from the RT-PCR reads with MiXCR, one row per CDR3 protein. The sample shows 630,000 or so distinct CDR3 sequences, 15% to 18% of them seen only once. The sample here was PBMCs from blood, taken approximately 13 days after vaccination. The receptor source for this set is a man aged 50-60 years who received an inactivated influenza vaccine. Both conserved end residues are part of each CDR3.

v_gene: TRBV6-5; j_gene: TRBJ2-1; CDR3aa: CASSYEFASGGYNEQFF
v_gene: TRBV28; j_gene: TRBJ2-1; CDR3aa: CASSSSLPGSPSSTYNEQFF
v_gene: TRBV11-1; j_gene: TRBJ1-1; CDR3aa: CASSFSRRTEAFF
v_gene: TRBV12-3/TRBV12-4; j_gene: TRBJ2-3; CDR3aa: CASSSTGLRKPRDLPDTQYF
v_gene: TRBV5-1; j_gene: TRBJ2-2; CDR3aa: CASSPGLATGELFF
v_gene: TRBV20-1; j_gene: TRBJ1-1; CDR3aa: CSARDPITGGWTEAFF
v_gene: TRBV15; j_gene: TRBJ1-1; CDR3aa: CATSRAPYTNTEAFF
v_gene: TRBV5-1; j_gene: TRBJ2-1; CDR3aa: CASSGGAEGEQFF
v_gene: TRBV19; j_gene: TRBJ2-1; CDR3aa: CASSIIGASYNEQFF
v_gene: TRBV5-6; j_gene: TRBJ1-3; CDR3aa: CASSLRANSGNTIYF
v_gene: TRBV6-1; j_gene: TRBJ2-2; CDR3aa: CASSVQGEVTGELFF
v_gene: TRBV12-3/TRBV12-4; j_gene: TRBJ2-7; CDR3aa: CASRSLRQTRDYEQYF
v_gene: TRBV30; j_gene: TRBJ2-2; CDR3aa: CAWDGVATGELFF
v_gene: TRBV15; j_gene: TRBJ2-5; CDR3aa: CARWVAKYQETQYF
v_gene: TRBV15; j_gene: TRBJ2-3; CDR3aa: CATRDYLGDTQYF
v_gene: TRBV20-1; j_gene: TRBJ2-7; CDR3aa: CSARASGGAGEQYF
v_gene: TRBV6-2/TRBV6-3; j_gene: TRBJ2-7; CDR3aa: CASSYLDGAYEQYF
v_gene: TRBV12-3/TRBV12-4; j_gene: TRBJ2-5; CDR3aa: CASSFNPGIGETQYF
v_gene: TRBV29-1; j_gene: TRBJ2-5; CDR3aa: CSVETGPETQYF
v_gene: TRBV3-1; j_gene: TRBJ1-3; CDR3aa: CASSQVVNSGNTIYF
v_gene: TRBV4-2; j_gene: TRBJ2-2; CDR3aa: CASSQDNPAGELFF
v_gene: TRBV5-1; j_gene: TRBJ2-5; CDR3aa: CASSYGPRGSETQYF
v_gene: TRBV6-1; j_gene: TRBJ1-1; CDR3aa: CASIRWLTANTEAFF
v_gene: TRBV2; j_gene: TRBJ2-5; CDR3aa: CASSREVSGGYQETQYF
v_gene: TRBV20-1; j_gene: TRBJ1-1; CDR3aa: CSARELQGAGTEAFF
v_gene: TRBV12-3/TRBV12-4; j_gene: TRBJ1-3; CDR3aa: CASSSGLRSSGNTIYF
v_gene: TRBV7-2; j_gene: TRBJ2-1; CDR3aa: CASSFGQGTYNEQFF
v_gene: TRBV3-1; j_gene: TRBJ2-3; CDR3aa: CASSRTGPSYTDTQYF
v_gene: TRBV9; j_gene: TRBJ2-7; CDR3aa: CASSPQAGGRIPQYF
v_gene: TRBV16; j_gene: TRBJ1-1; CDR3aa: CASSQSSTAEAFF